This TCR beta chain is from a study of blood T cell repertoires in COVID-19. Points on this clone: In the same sample, other DNA sequences code for this CDR3.

Produced via immunoSEQ multiplex PCR; TCRdb's table is partial and in-frame only. The sample includes about 260,000 clones, around 84% of them seen just once. Sample: peripheral blood. The clonotype originates from a man aged 55 to 70 with acute or convalescent COVID-19.

This chain's CDR3 is CASSQDRVYEQYF. For the CDR3, the DNA is TGCGCCAGCAGCCAAGATCGGGTGTACGAGCAGTACTTC. The chain couples TRBV4-3 to TRBJ2-7; D is unresolved. This CDR3 comprises 13 residues. From germline, CDR1 is LGHNA and CDR2 YSLEER. Trimming removed 0 bases at V and 4 bases at J, with 7 bases between.